This T cell receptor (beta chain) emerged from a study of CD8+CD57+ T cells in acquired aplastic anemia. TCR beta VDJ combinations and CDR3 sequences were profiled from genomic DNA. From the reads, TCRdb called clonotypes with MiXCR, one entry per CDR3 protein. The sample contains 250,000 to 350,000 distinct CDR3 sequences, roughly 59% of which appear only once. From germline, CDR1 is SNHLY and CDR2 FYNNEI. The CDR3 spans 13 residues. Trimming shortened V by 10 bases and J by 2 bases, and 14 bases separated the two germline ends. Sequenced patients had shown CD8+CD57+ cell expansion by flow cytometry. Every patient presented with severe acquired aplastic anemia. This clonotype was seen only a few times.

The sequenced sample was sorted CD4+, CD8+, or CD8+CD57+ T cells (not recorded which) from PBMCs. The sequence was obtained from a human donor with aplastic anemia. The chain combines TRBV2 with TRBJ2-5, with D possibly TRBD2 on 5 matching bases. CDR3 nucleotide sequence: TGTGCCACCAACTCAGAGGGACAAGAGACCCAGTACTTC. Its translation is CATNSEGQETQYF.